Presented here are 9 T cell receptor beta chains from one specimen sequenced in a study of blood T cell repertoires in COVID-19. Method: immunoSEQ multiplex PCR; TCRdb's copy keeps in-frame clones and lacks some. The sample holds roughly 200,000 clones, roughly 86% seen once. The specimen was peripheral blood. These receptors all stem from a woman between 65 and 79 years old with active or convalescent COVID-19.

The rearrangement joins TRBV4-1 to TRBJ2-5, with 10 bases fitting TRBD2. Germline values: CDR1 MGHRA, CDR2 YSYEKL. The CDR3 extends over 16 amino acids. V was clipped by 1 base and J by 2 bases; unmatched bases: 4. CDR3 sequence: CASSQAPSGGQETQYF. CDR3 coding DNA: TGCGCCAGCAGCCAAGCCCCTAGCGGGGGACAAGAGACCCAGTACTTC.

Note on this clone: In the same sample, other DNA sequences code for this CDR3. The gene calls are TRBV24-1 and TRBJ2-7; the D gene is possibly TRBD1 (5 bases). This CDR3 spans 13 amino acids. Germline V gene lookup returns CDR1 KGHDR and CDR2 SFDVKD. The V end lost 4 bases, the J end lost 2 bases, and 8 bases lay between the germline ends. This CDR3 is CATSETGTYEQYF. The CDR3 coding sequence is TGTGCCACCAGTGAAACAGGTACCTACGAGCAGTACTTC.

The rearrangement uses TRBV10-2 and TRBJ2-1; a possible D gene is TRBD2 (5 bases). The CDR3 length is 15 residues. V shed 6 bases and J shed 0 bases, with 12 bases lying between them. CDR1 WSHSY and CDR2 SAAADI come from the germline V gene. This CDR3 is CASSTRTGSYNEQFF. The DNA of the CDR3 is TGCGCCAGCAGCACGAGGACTGGCTCCTACAATGAGCAGTTCTTC.

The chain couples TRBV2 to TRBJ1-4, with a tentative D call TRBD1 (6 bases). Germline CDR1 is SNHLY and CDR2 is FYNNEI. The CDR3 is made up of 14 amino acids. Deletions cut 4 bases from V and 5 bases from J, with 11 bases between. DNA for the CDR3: TGTGCCAGCAGTGTTCTTACAGGGAATGAAAAACTGTTTTTT. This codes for CASSVLTGNEKLFF.

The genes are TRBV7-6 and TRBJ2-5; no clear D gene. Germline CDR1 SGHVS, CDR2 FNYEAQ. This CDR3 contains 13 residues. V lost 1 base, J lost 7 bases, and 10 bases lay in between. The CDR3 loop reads CASSLESQATQYF. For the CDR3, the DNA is TGTGCCAGCAGCTTAGAGAGTCAGGCGACCCAGTACTTC.

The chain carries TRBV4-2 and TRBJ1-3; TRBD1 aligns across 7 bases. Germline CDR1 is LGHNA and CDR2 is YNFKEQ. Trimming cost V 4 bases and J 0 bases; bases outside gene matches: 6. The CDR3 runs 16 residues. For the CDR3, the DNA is TGTGCCAGCAGCCGTAGGCGGGACAGCTCTGGAAACACCATATATTTT. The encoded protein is CASSRRRDSSGNTIYF.

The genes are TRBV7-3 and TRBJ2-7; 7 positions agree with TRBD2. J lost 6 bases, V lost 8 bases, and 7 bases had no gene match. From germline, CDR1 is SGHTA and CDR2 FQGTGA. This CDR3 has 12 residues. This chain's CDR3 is CASAFGRGEQYF. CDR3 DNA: TGTGCCAGCGCGTTTGGGAGGGGCGAGCAGTACTTC.

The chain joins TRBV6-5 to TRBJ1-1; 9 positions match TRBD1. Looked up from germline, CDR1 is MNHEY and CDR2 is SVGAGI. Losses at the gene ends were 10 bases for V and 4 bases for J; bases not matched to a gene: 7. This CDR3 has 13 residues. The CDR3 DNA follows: TGTGCCACCGCGGGACAGGGTGCCACTGAAGCTTTCTTT. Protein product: CATAGQGATEAFF.

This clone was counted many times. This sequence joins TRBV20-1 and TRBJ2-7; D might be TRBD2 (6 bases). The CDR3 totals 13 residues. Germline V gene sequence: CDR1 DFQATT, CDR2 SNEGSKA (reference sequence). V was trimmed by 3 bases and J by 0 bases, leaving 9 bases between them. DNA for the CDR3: TGCAGTGCTAGTGGCGGGATCTCCTACGAGCAGTACTTC. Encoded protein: CSASGGISYEQYF.